This T cell receptor (beta chain) was recovered during a study of blood T cell repertoires in COVID-19. The wider study: PBMCs, B-cell-depleted T cells, or T cells were the source of the cDNA or gDNA that made up the material.

As handled by the study authors: Reference gene primers were amplified, and this amplification served to estimate nucleated cell counts. Sequenced by immunoSEQ multiplex PCR; TCRdb stores in-frame clones only, minus some. The DNA gave D and trimming, while V, J and clone size come from that table. This repertoire shows about 24,000 clones, about 88% found once; its top ten account for just under 20%. V dropped 3 bases and J dropped 0 bases, with 7 bases sitting between them. CDR1 SGHRS and CDR2 YFSETQ come from the germline V gene. This CDR3 region has 15 residues. The genes are TRBV5-1 and TRBJ2-6; TRBD1 is a possible D gene (5 bases). This sequence originates from a human donor in a cohort sampled during active COVID-19. Sequenced sample: peripheral blood. The CDR3 region has the DNA TGCGCCAGCAGCTGGGGCGACTCTGGGGCCAACGTCCTGACTTTC. Translation gives CASSWGDSGANVLTF.